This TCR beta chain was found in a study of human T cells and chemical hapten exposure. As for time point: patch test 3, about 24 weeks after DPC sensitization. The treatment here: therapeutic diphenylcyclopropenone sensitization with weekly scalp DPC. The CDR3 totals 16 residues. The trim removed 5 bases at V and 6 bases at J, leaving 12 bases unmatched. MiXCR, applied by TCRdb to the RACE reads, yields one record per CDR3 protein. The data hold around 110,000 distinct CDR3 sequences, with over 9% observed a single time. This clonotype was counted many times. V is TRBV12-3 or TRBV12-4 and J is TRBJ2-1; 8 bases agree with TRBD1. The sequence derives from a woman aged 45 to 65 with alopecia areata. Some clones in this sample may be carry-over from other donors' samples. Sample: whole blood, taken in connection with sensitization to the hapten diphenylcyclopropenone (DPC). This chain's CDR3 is CASSPRTGSIGNEQFF. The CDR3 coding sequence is TGTGCCAGCAGTCCCCGGACAGGGAGTATTGGCAATGAGCAGTTCTTC.